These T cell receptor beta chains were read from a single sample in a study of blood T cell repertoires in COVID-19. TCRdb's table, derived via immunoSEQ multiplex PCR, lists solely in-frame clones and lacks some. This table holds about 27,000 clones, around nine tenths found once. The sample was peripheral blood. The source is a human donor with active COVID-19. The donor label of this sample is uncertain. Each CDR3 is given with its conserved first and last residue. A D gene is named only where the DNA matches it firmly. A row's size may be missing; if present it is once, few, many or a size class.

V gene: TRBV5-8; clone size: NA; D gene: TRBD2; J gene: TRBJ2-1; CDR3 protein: CASSPKAGAYNEQFF; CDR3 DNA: TGTGCCAGCAGCCCCAAAGCGGGGGCTTACAATGAGCAGTTCTTC
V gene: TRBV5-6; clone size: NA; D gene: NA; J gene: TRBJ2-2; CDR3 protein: CASSPGQRPRSNTGELFF; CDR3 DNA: TGTGCCAGCAGCCCAGGACAGAGGCCCCGCTCGAACACCGGGGAGCTGTTTTTT
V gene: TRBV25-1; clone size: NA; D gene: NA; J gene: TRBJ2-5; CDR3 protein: CASSHGWFVGVKQETQYF; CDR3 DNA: TGTGCCAGCAGTCACGGATGGTTTGTGGGAGTCAAACAAGAGACCCAGTACTTC
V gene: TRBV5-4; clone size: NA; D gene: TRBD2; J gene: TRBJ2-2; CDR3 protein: CASNLVGRVTGELFF; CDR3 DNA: TGTGCCAGCAACCTTGTGGGGAGGGTCACCGGGGAGCTGTTTTTT
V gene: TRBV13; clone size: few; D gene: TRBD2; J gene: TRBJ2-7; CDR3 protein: CASSLSLAGAMGEQYF; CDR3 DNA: TGTGCCAGCAGCTTAAGTCTAGCGGGAGCAATGGGCGAGCAGTACTTC
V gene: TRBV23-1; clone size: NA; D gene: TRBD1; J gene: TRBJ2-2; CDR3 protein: CATRTGETGELFF; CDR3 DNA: TGCGCCACCCGGACAGGGGAGACCGGGGAGCTGTTTTTT
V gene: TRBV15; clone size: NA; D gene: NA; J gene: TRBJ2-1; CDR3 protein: CATSRDAGRSYNEQFF; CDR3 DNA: TGTGCCACCAGCAGAGACGCGGGACGCTCCTACAATGAGCAGTTCTTC
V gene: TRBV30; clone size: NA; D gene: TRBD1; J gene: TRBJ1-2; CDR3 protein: CAWSLKQGAALIKGYGYTF; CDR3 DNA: TGTGCCTGGAGCCTCAAACAGGGGGCCGCCCTCATAAAGGGATATGGCTACACCTTC
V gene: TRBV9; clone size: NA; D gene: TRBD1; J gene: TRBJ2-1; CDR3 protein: CASSTRQGRNEQFF; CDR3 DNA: TGTGCCAGCAGCACTAGACAGGGGCGGAATGAGCAGTTCTTC
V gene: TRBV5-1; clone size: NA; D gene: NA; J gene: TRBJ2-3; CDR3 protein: CASSGGPYTDTQYF; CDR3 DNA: TGCGCCAGCAGCGGCGGTCCCTATACAGATACGCAGTATTTT
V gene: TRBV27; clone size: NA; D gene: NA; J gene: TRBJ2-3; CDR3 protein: CASSPQTDTQYF; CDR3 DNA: TGTGCCAGCAGTCCTCAGACAGATACGCAGTATTTT
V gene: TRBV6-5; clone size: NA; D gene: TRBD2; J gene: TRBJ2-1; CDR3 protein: CASGTSGTRYNEQFF; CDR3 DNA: TGTGCCAGCGGGACTAGCGGGACTCGCTACAATGAGCAGTTCTTC
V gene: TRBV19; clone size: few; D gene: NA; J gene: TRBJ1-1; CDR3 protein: CASSIGQRSVDTEAFF; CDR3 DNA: TGTGCCAGTAGTATAGGACAGAGGTCGGTGGACACTGAAGCTTTCTTT
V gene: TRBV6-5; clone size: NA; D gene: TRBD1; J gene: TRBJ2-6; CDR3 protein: CASGTGHLGANVLTF; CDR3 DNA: TGTGCCAGCGGGACAGGGCACTTAGGGGCCAACGTCCTGACTTTC
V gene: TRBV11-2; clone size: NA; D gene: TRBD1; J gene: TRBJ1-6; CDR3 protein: CASSLDWGTGNSPLHF; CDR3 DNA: TGTGCCAGCAGCTTAGATTGGGGGACAGGGAACTCACCCCTCCACTTT
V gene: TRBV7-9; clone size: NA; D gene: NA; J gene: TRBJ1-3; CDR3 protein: CASNRHTGTYSGNTIYF; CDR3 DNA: TGTGCCAGCAACCGTCACACAGGGACCTACTCTGGAAACACCATATATTTT
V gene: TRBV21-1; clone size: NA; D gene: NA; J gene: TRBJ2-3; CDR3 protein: CASSKNHPTTGVDRDTQYF; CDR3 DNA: TGTGCCAGCAGCAAGAACCACCCCACTACAGGGGTGGATAGGGATACGCAGTATTTT
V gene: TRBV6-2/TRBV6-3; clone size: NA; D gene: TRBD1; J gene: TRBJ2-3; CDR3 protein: CASSYSGDRGLVTDTQYF; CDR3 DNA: TGTGCCAGCAGTTACTCGGGGGACAGGGGGCTGGTCACAGATACGCAGTATTTT
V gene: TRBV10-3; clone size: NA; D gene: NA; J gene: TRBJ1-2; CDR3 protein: CAISDGVAFGYTF; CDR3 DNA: TGTGCCATCAGTGACGGGGTGGCCTTTGGCTACACCTTC
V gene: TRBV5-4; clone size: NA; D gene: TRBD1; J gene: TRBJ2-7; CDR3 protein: CASSYTGQGVYEQYF; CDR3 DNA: TGTGCCAGCAGTTACACCGGACAGGGGGTCTACGAGCAGTACTTC
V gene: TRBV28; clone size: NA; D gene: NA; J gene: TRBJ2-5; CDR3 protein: CASSLDSLPQETQYF; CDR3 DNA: TGTGCCAGCAGTTTAGACAGTTTACCCCAAGAGACCCAGTACTTC
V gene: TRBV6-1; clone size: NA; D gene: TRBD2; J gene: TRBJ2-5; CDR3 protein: CASSEHISGRGQETQYF; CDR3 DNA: TGTGCCAGCAGTGAACACATTAGCGGGAGGGGTCAAGAGACCCAGTACTTC
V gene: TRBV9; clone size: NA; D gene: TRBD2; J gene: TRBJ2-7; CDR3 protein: CASSVDPSGYEQYF; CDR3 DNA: TGTGCCAGCAGCGTAGACCCTAGCGGCTACGAGCAGTACTTC
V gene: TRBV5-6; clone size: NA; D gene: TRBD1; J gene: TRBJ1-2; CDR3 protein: CASSDGTGTAPAYGYTF; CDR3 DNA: TGTGCCAGCAGCGATGGAACCGGGACAGCACCCGCTTATGGCTACACCTTC
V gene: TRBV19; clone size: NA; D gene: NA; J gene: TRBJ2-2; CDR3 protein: CASSPRTGELFF; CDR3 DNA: TGTGCCAGTAGTCCGCGCACCGGGGAGCTGTTTTTT
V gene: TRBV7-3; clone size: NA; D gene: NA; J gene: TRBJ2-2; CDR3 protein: CASSLSRRGSGELFF; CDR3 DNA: TGTGCCAGCAGCTTAAGTCGCCGGGGATCCGGGGAGCTGTTTTTT
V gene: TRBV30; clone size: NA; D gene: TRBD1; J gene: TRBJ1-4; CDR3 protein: CAWSAGGLGEKLFF; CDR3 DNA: TGTGCCTGGAGTGCAGGGGGTTTGGGTGAAAAACTGTTTTTT
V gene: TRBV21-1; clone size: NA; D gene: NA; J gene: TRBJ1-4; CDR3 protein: CASSKVQGDSSPNEKLFF; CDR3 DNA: TGTGCCAGCAGCAAAGTACAGGGGGACAGTTCGCCGAATGAAAAACTGTTTTTT